What follows are 7 T cell receptor beta chains derived from one specimen sequenced in a study of shared clonotypes between healthy human individuals. Measured with immunoSEQ multiplex PCR; TCRdb has only the in-frame clones, and not every one. The sample carries some 2.3 million clones, approximately 93% recorded once. Sequencing was carried out using naive CD4+ T cells from PBMCs. Documented subset: CD45RA+ positively selected. The receptors were gathered from a man younger than 35 in good health. Some clones in this sample may be carry-over from other donors' samples.

The rearrangement uses TRBV7-3 and TRBJ2-2; perhaps TRBD1 as D (5 bases). CDR1 is SGHTA and CDR2 is FQGTGA in the germline V gene. V was trimmed by 4 bases and J by 4 bases, leaving 16 bases between them. This CDR3 is built from 16 residues. The CDR3 loop reads CASSSPDARATGELFF. CDR3 in DNA: TGTGCCAGCAGCTCGCCCGACGCCAGGGCCACCGGGGAGCTGTTTTTT.

The chain combines TRBV25-1 with TRBJ2-7; no clear D. With 4 bases removed from V and 3 bases from J, the gap between germline ends came to 10 bases. This CDR3 is built from 13 residues. Looked up from germline, CDR1 is MGHDK and CDR2 is SYGVNS. The CDR3 DNA sequence: TGTGCCAGCAGTGGGGCCTCCTTCTACGAGCAGTACTTC. It yields the protein CASSGASFYEQYF.

J is TRBJ1-4 and V is TRBV7-2; D is uncertain. Germline V lookup: CDR1 SGHTA, CDR2 FQGNSA. The V gene lost 0 bases and the J gene lost 3 bases, with 8 bases spanning the gap. This CDR3 spans 15 amino acids. The DNA for the CDR3 is TGTGCCAGCAGCTTAGCGGGCGGATCTAATGAAAAACTGTTTTTT. Translation gives CASSLAGGSNEKLFF.

CDR3 coding DNA: TGTGCCACATATTTCCCGGGAGGGAACACTGAAGCTTTCTTT. It yields the protein CATYFPGGNTEAFF. The chain combines TRBV6-5 with TRBJ1-1, with D unresolved. The CDR3 spans 14 residues. Germline V gives CDR1 MNHEY, CDR2 SVGAGI. V lost 10 bases to trimming and J lost 1 base, with 16 bases between them.

The V gene is TRBV11-3, the J gene TRBJ2-1, with D tentatively TRBD2 (5 bases). Germline CDR1 and CDR2: SGHNT and YENEEA. V was clipped by 3 bases and J by 7 bases, with 10 bases between them. CDR3 length: 13 residues. CDR3 protein: CASSFGPGNEQFF. Here the CDR3 DNA reads TGTGCCAGCAGCTTTGGGCCGGGGAATGAGCAGTTCTTC.

This clone was recorded once. This chain joins TRBV27 and TRBJ1-2, with a weak D call TRBD1 (6 bases). Per germline, CDR1 MNHEY and CDR2 SMNVEV (reference sequence). The V end lost 6 bases, the J end lost 8 bases, and 16 bases lay between the germline ends. This CDR3 is 13 amino acids long. CDR3 sequence reads: CASRLTGYAGYTF. DNA of the CDR3: TGTGCCAGCAGGCTTACAGGGTACGCGGGCTACACCTTC.

As concerns this clone: The identical CDR3 is also encoded by other nucleotide sequences in the sample. The chain employs TRBV4-3 and TRBJ2-6; D call uncertain. The CDR3 sequence is 16 residues long. Germline CDR1 and CDR2: LGHNA and YSLEER. Trimming took 0 bases from V and 2 from J, leaving 8 bases between them. The CDR3 coding sequence is TGCGCCAGCAGCCAAGAAGCCGGAACTGGGGCCAACGTCCTGACTTTC. Translation gives CASSQEAGTGANVLTF.